The following is a TCR beta chain sequence with its context. The target of this receptor is not known. Per-base qualities were not stored, and no clone one base away is much larger. This specimen belongs to a study of blood T cell repertoires in COVID-19 (dated by TCRdb to about 2020). About the study as a whole: The collaborator samples originated in the United States, Italy and Spain and spanned the acute and convalescent phases of COVID-19. Where available, HLA class I and class II types were obtained from metadata supplied by the sample provider rather than from assay-based typing. The repertoires were released in a freely available public database intended as a resource for research on the immune response to SARS-CoV-2. The prospective study material was composed of cDNA or gDNA derived from T cells, B-cell-depleted T cells, or PBMCs. Nearly every sample came with metadata listing a de-identified subject ID, COVID-19 status, age in years and sex. The samples were drawn from the first 160 participants of the ongoing ImmuneRACE study and from 1,254 subjects provided by 6 global collaborators. Deeply sampled blood TCRbeta repertoires from subjects exposed to, actively infected with, or recovered from COVID-19 were included in the dataset. Study-wide findings and limitations: The amount of clinical and demographic metadata varied by source and participant and was provided uncurated.

The immunoSEQ Assay, a bias-controlled multiplex PCR, was used to amplify TCRbeta CDR3 regions from genomic DNA. Regarding the original processing steps: The number of nucleated cells in each sample was estimated from the amplification of reference gene primers within the assay. Sequence reads were collapsed and filtered to measure the absolute abundance of every unique TCRbeta CDR3 rearrangement. For each sample, productive Simpson clonality was calculated by taking the square root of Simpson's diversity index across productive rearrangements. Entries here come from immuneACCESS through TCRdb and include only in-frame sequences with V and J called. Some clones fail to appear in such tables; in the studies checked, an unresolved V gene covers under half of the shortfall, and the cause of the remainder is unknown. The V and J calls and clone size were taken over from that table, and D and trimming were inferred from the DNA. Recorded for this sample are some 60,000 clones; about three quarters of them occurred a single time. Under 25% of the sample is held by the ten biggest clonotypes.

In Seattle, one collaborating source enrolled patients while the infection was active and tracked those patients longitudinally over the course of disease. Collaborating institutions collected whole blood in K2EDTA tubes following their own protocols. Collaborator samples were shipped for TCRbeta analysis as frozen whole blood, isolated PBMCs, or DNA extracted from either sample type. Deletion took 5 bases off V and 1 base off J, with a span of 12 bases between the germline ends. From the cysteine through the phenylalanine, the CDR3 covers 15 amino acids. Kept here is only the CDR3 DNA, which spans 45 bases and is read in frame from base 1. CDR1 and CDR2 are read off the germline V gene as MNHEY and SVGAGI.

The chain is encoded by TRBV6-5 joined to TRBJ1-5; there is no confident call for the D gene. Sequenced material: peripheral blood. The TCR originated in a young man with COVID-19, enrolled during active disease. The CDR3 has the sequence CASSIGPGSNQPQHF. Read as DNA, the sequence is TGTGCCAGCAGTATTGGTCCGGGGAGCAATCAGCCCCAGCATTTT.